The 20 T cell receptor beta chains in this list originate from one sample, sequenced in a study of OX40 agonist ivuxolimab in advanced cancers. TCRdb's copy holds only in-frame clones and misses some; the assay was immunoSEQ multiplex PCR. The data show some 64,000 clones, about 85% seen once. This specimen was CD4+ or CD8+ T cells sorted from blood, taken in a trial of the OX40 agonist ivuxolimab. The receptors come from an adult with an advanced solid tumor such as melanoma, head and neck, liver or kidney cancer.

The V call is TRBV19, the J call TRBJ1-1; perhaps TRBD1 as D (5 bases). Between the trimmed V and J ends, which lost 2 bases and 3 bases, there was a span of 13 bases. This CDR3 contains 15 residues. Germline CDR1 is LNHDA and CDR2 is SQIVND (reference sequence). The CDR3 here is CASSISGVRDTEAFF. In nucleotides, the CDR3 is TGTGCCAGTAGTATATCGGGGGTACGGGACACTGAAGCTTTCTTT. Variable domain in full (rest from reference TRBV19 and TRBJ1-1): DGGITQSPKYLFRKEGQNVTLSCEQNLNHDAMYWYRQDPGQGLRLIYYSQIVNDFQKGDIAEGYSVSREKKESFPLTVTSAQKNPTAFYLCASSISGVRDTEAFFGQGTRLTVV.

This clone was detected only a few times. The genes are TRBV19 and TRBJ1-2; D gene uncertain. CDR1 is LNHDA and CDR2 is SQIVND in the germline V gene (reference sequence). There are 11 residues in the CDR3. V was shortened by 9 bases and J by 5 bases, with 10 bases between the two germline ends. The CDR3 nucleotides are TGTGCCAGCGGGCCTTCATATGGCTACACCTTC. It is translated as CASGPSYGYTF.

The chain combines TRBV15 with TRBJ1-6; TRBD1 might be the D (6 bases). V lost 3 bases, J lost 7 bases, and 13 bases lay in between. CDR1 is LNHNV and CDR2 is YYDKDF in the germline V gene (reference sequence). The CDR3 totals 15 residues. CDR3 DNA: TGTGCCACCAGCAGCCCCGGGACAAGAAATTCACCCCTCCACTTT. This codes for CATSSPGTRNSPLHF.

The chain recombines TRBV11-3 with TRBJ2-1; D perhaps matches TRBD1 (6 bases). The germline V gene has CDR1 SGHNT and CDR2 YENEEA. V lost 3 bases, J lost 4 bases, and 16 bases lay in between. The CDR3 sequence is 16 residues long. The CDR3 bases are TGTGCCAGCAGCTTCTCTAACACCGGGACATACAATGAGCAGTTCTTC. The encoded protein is CASSFSNTGTYNEQFF.

The chain is built from TRBV5-8 and TRBJ2-2, with a weak D call TRBD1 (5 bases). Germline CDR1 reads SGHTS; CDR2 reads YDEGEE. The length of the CDR3 is 16 residues. Trimming removed 0 bases at V and 3 bases at J, with 12 bases between. CDR3 in amino acids: CASSLARVEYTGELFF. CDR3 DNA: TGTGCCAGCAGCTTGGCCAGGGTTGAGTACACCGGGGAGCTGTTTTTT.

The chain joins TRBV28 to TRBJ2-3; D perhaps matches TRBD2 (7 bases). The V end lost 3 bases, the J end lost 1 base, and 11 bases lay between the germline ends. Per germline, CDR1 MDHEN and CDR2 SYDVKM. This CDR3 comprises 15 residues. The CDR3: CASSFGGGRTDTQYF. As DNA, the CDR3 is TGTGCCAGCAGTTTCGGCGGGGGCCGCACAGATACGCAGTATTTT.

The V and J genes are TRBV5-6 and TRBJ2-7; D may correspond to TRBD1 or TRBD2 (5 bases each). Trimming removed 2 bases from V and 0 bases from J, with 9 bases in between. CDR1 is SGHDT and CDR2 is YYEEEE in the germline V gene. The CDR3 is 14 amino acids. The CDR3 loop reads CASSFAGSSYEQYF. DNA of the CDR3: TGTGCCAGCAGCTTCGCAGGGAGCTCCTACGAGCAGTACTTC.

CDR3 DNA sequence: TGTGCCAGCTCACCCGTGACAGGTTTTGTGACAGATACGCAGTATTTT. Its translation is CASSPVTGFVTDTQYF. The V gene is TRBV18, the J gene TRBJ2-3, with TRBD1 as a possible D gene (6 bases). CDR1 and CDR2 (germline): KGHSH, LQKENI. The CDR3 spans 16 residues. Trimming took 3 bases from V and 3 from J, leaving 16 bases between them.

This clone was recorded a few times. The chain has TRBV5-4 and TRBJ1-3; D may be TRBD1 (6 bases). V lost 0 bases to trimming and J lost 3 bases, with 7 bases between them. Germline values: CDR1 SGHNT, CDR2 YYREEE (reference sequence). CDR3 length equals 14 residues. CDR3 loop: CASSLGQVGNTIYF. As DNA, the CDR3 is TGTGCCAGCAGCTTGGGACAGGTTGGAAACACCATATATTTT.

This chain links TRBV11-2 with TRBJ1-2; D is unclear. The CDR3 consists of 13 residues. The germline gives CDR1 SGHAT, CDR2 FQNNGV. Trimming took off 3 bases at V and 4 bases at J, with 9 bases between the two ends. As DNA, the CDR3 is TGTGCCAGCAGCTTCGAAGGAGGCTATGGCTACACCTTC. Translating gives CASSFEGGYGYTF. The full variable domain, in which reference TRBV11-2 and TRBJ1-2 provide the parts outside the CDR3, is EAGVAQSPRYKIIEKRQSVAFWCNPISGHATLYWYQQILGQGPKLLIQFQNNGVVDDSQLPKDRFSAERLKGVDSTLKIQPAKLEDSAVYLCASSFEGGYGYTFGSGTRLTVV.

The rearrangement links TRBV11-2 to TRBJ2-3; perhaps TRBD2 as D (7 bases). Germline values: CDR1 SGHAT, CDR2 FQNNGV. The V gene lost 1 base and the J gene lost 6 bases, with 14 bases spanning the gap. CDR3 size: 15 residues. The CDR3, as DNA: TGTGCCAGCAGCTTAGCCGGGGGGCTGTGGGATACGCAGTATTTT. This codes for CASSLAGGLWDTQYF.

This chain joins TRBV5-8 and TRBJ1-2; 11 positions agree with TRBD1. Germline V lookup: CDR1 SGHTS, CDR2 YDEGEE. After removal of 3 bases from V and 4 bases from J, the junction contained 5 bases not matched to a gene. This CDR3 has 15 residues. The CDR3 loop reads CASSWGTGGVYGYTF. In DNA form, the CDR3 reads TGTGCCAGCAGCTGGGGGACAGGGGGAGTCTATGGCTACACCTTC. The whole variable domain, filled in from reference TRBV5-8 and TRBJ1-2, reads EAGVTQSPTHLIKTRGQQATLRCSPISGHTSVYWYQQALGLGLQFLLWYDEGEERNRGNFPPRFSGRQFPNYSSELNVNALELEDSALYLCASSWGTGGVYGYTFGSGTRLTVV.

The gene calls are TRBV6-4 and TRBJ1-2; the D gene is possibly TRBD1 (5 bases). Germline-derived CDR1 and CDR2 are MRHNA and SNTAGT. Trimming cost V 0 bases and J 8 bases, with 16 bases left between them. The CDR3 covers 15 residues. CDR3 nucleotide sequence: TGTGCCAGCAGTGACTCTTGGCAGGGTAGAGACGGCTACACCTTC. Its protein product is CASSDSWQGRDGYTF.

CDR3 sequence: CASSQGVGTFSYEQYF. CDR3 DNA sequence: TGTGCCAGCAGCCAAGGTGTAGGGACTTTCTCCTACGAGCAGTACTTC. This chain uses TRBV4-2 with TRBJ2-7, with a possible D match to TRBD2 (6 bases). CDR3 size: 16 residues. V lost 1 base and J lost 0, with 13 bases in between. CDR1 is LGHNA and CDR2 is YNFKEQ in the germline V gene.

This clone is labeled as medium-sized (0.01 to 0.1%). The CDR3: CAWGAQAPLHF. In DNA form, the CDR3 reads TGTGCCTGGGGGGCTCAAGCACCCCTCCACTTT. The chain combines TRBV30 with TRBJ1-6; weak D call: TRBD1 (5 bases). The CDR3 is 11 residues long. Trimming removed 5 bases at V and 11 bases at J, with 10 bases between. The germline gives CDR1 GTSNPN, CDR2 SVGIG (reference sequence).

V is TRBV7-2 and J is TRBJ2-4, with D hard to call. The CDR3 sequence is 11 residues long. V gave up 8 bases and J gave up 6 bases, with 8 bases separating them. From germline, CDR1 is SGHTA and CDR2 FQGNSA. The CDR3, as DNA: TGTGCCAGCGAAAGTGGAAACATTCAGTACTTC. Translation: CASESGNIQYF.

The chain links TRBV9 to TRBJ2-7; D may be TRBD1 (6 bases). CDR1 and CDR2 (germline): SGDLS, YYNGEE. Trimming left V 0 bases short and J 3 bases short, with 13 bases between. The CDR3 is made up of 15 amino acids. The CDR3 coding sequence is TGTGCCAGCAGCGTAGCTACGGGGACAATCTACGAGCAGTACTTC. This sequence encodes CASSVATGTIYEQYF.

The V call is TRBV7-8, the J call TRBJ2-2; TRBD2 is a possible D gene (6 bases). Germline V gives CDR1 SGHVS, CDR2 FQNEAQ. Trimming left V 2 bases short and J 3 bases short, with 22 bases between. This CDR3 contains 19 residues. CDR3 coding DNA: TGTGCCAGCAGCTTACCCCCGAGCCGGCGAGGAGGGGACACCGGGGAGCTGTTTTTT. Its protein product is CASSLPPSRRGGDTGELFF.

The chain uses TRBV29-1 and TRBJ2-2; the D gene is possibly TRBD2 (5 bases). The CDR3 extends over 12 amino acids. CDR1 is SQVTM, CDR2 ANQGSEA, per germline. Trimming pared 3 bases from V and 6 bases from J, leaving 8 bases between. The CDR3 reads CSVDAGSGELFF. The CDR3 DNA reads as TGCAGCGTTGATGCGGGTTCCGGGGAGCTGTTTTTT.

The rearrangement links TRBV19 to TRBJ2-3; 10 bases are a match to TRBD2. Germline-derived CDR1 and CDR2 are LNHDA and SQIVND (reference sequence). Losses at the gene ends were 6 bases for V and 7 bases for J; bases not matched to a gene: 25. The CDR3 is 20 residues long. CDR3 in amino acids: CASSSQTGARSGGARNTQYF. The DNA for the CDR3 is TGTGCCAGTAGCTCCCAGACAGGGGCGAGGAGCGGGGGGGCCAGAAATACGCAGTATTTT.